This section outlines one T cell receptor (beta chain) sequence together with its context. The data were taken from a study of T-cell memory formation after mild COVID-19. TCRdb itself ran the 5' RACE reads through MiXCR, one entry per CDR3 protein. Among 210,000 or so distinct CDR3 sequences listed, over 9.5% were seen once. Trimming left V 4 bases short and J 3 bases short, with 12 bases between. Looked up from germline, CDR1 is SGHRS and CDR2 is YFSETQ. The CDR3 spans 14 residues. The clonotype originates from a man aged 18 to 35 who had mild COVID-19 (a few samples of this study predate the infection). Cell type and time point are not known. The source material was PBMCs or a T cell subset sorted from them (not recorded which). V and J are TRBV5-1 and TRBJ2-3; D assignment may be TRBD1 or TRBD2 (5 bases each). The CDR3 reads CASSRDDQTDTQYF. Written as DNA, the CDR3 is TGCGCCAGCAGCCGGGACGACCAGACAGATACGCAGTATTTT.